This TCR beta chain came from a study of glioma-infiltrating T cells. Study findings and constraints: Non-neoplastic patients had below-expected tissue-blood divergence, while all gliomas exceeded expectation. Very few CDR3 sequences were shared between tissue and blood.

Trimming removed 4 bases at V and 6 bases at J, with 6 bases between. CDR1 SQVTM and CDR2 ANQGSEA come from the germline V gene. The CDR3 runs to 11 residues. Using RNA template, CDR3s of TCR alpha and beta were amplified with iRepertoire arm-PCR. For one-step reverse transcription and amplification, roughly 100-400 ng of tissue mRNA or PBMC total RNA was used. Via MiXCR, TCRdb re-called the multiplex PCR reads, giving one row per CDR3 protein. Of under 200,000 distinct CDR3 sequences listed, around 32% are singletons. This clonotype was picked up many times. Antigen specificity is unknown. The rearrangement links TRBV29-1 to TRBJ2-2; D is undetermined. This TCR derives from a human donor with low-grade glioma or glioblastoma, undergoing nonglioma brain surgery, or in good health (not recorded which). The sequenced sample was glioma tissue, nonneoplastic brain tissue, or PBMCs (not recorded which). DNA of the CDR3: TGCAGCGTTGGAAAGGCCGGGGAGCTGTTTTTT. It encodes CSVGKAGELFF.